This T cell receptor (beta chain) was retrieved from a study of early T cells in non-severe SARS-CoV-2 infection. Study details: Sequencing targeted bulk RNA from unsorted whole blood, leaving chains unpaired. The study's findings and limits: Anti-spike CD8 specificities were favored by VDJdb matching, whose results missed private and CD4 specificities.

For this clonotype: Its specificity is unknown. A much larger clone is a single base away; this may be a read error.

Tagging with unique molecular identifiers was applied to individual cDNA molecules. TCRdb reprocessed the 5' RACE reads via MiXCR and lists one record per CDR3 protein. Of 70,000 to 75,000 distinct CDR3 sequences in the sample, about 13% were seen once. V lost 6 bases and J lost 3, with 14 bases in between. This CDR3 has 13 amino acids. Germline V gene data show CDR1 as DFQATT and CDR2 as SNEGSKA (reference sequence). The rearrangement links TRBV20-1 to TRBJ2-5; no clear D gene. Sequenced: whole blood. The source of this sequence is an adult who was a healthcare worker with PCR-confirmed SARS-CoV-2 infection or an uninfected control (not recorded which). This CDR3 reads CSAAPPPEETQYF. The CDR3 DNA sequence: TGCAGTGCAGCGCCACCTCCGGAAGAGACCCAGTACTTC.